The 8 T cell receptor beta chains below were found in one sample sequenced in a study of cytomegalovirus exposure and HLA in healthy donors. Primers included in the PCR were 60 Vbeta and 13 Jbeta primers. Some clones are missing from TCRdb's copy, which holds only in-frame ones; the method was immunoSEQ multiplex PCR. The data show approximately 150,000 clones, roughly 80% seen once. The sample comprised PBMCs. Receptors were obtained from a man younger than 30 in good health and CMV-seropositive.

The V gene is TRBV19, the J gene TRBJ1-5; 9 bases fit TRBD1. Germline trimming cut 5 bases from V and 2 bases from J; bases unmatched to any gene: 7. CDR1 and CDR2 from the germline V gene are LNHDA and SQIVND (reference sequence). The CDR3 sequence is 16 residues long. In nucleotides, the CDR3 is TGTGCCAGTAGTCCCGCGGGACAGGGTCGCAATCAGCCCCAGCATTTT. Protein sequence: CASSPAGQGRNQPQHF.

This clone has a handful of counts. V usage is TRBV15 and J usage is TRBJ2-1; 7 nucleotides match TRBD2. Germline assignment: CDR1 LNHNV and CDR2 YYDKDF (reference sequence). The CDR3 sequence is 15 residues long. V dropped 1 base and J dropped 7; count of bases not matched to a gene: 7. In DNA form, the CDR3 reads TGTGCCACCAGCAGAGTACGGACTAGTTTGAATGAGCAGTTCTTC. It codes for CATSRVRTSLNEQFF.

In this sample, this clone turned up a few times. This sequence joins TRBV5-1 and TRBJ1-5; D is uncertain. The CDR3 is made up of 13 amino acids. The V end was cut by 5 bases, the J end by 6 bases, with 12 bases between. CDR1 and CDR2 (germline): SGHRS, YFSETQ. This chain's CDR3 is CASSMEGGQPQHF. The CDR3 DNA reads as TGCGCCAGCAGTATGGAGGGAGGTCAGCCCCAGCATTTT.

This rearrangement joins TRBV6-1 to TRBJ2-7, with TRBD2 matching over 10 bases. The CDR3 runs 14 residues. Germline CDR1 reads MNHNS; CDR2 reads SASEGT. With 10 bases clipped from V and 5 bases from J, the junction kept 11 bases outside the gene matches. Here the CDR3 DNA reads TGTGCCACCCGGTGGAGCGGGAGGGCCCACGAGCAGTACTTC. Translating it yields CATRWSGRAHEQYF.

The CDR3 sequence is CSVPGSVAHEQYF. CDR3 nucleotides: TGCAGCGTCCCGGGGTCCGTTGCTCACGAGCAGTACTTC. V gene TRBV29-1 combines with J gene TRBJ2-5, with D perhaps matching TRBD2 (5 bases). The J call could be wrong; TRBJ2-7 is a better fit for the DNA end. This CDR3 has 13 residues. Germline CDR1 reads SQVTM; CDR2 reads ANQGSEA.

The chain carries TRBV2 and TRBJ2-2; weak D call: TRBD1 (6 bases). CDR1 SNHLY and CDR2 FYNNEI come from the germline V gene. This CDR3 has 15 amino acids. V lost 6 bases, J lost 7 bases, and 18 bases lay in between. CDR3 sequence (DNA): TGTGCCAGCAGGCCCCCACAGGGTGTGGTCGGGGAGCTGTTTTTT. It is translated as CASRPPQGVVGELFF.

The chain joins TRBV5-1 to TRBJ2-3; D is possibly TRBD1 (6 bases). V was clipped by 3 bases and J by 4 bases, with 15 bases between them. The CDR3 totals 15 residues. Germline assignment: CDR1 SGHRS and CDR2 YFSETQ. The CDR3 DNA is TGCGCCAGCAGCTCTTGGACAGACCGGGCAGATACGCAGTATTTT. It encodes CASSSWTDRADTQYF.

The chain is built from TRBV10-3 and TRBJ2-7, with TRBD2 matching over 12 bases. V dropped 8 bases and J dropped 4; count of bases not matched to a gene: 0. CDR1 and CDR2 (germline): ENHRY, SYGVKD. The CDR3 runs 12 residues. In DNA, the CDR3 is TGTGCCATCGGGACTAGCGGGTACGAGCAGTACTTC. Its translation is CAIGTSGYEQYF.